Detailed here is one T cell receptor (beta chain). The data originate from a study of technical replicates of blood from a handful of donors. Measured with immunoSEQ multiplex PCR; TCRdb has only the in-frame clones, and not every one. This table has tens of thousands of clones, 92% appearing once. CDR1 is SNHLY, CDR2 FYNNEI, per germline. V was clipped by 3 bases and J by 9 bases, with 14 bases between them. The CDR3 length is 13 residues. This clonotype originated in a human donor in good health. The rearrangement uses TRBV2 and TRBJ1-2; the D gene is possibly TRBD1 (5 bases). Input material: T cells isolated from PBMCs. In nucleotides, the CDR3 is TGTGCCAGCAGTGACGGTCGGGGGAGTCGCTACACCTTC. Translation: CASSDGRGSRYTF.